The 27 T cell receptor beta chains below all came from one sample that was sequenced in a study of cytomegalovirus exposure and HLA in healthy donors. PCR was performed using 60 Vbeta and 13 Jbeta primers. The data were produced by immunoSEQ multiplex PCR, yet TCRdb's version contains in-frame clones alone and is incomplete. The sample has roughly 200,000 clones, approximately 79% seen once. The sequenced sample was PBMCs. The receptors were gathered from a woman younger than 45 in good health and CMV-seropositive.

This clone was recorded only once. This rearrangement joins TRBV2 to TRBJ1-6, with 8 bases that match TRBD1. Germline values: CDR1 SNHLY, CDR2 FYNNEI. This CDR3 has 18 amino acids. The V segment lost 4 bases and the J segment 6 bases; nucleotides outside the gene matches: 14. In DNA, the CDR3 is TGTGCCAGCAGTGCCAACGGACAGGGCCCCAGGCTTAATTCACCCCTCCACTTT. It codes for CASSANGQGPRLNSPLHF. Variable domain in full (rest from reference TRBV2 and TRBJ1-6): EPEVTQTPSHQVTQMGQEVILRCVPISNHLYFYWYRQILGQKVEFLVSFYNNEISEKSEIFDDQFSVERPDGSNFTLKIRSTKLEDSAMYFCASSANGQGPRLNSPLHFGNGTRLTVT.

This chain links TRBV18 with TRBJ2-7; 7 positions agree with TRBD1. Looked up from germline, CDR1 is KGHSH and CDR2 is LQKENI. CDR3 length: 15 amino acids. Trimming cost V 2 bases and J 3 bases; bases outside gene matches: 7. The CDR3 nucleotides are TGTGCCAGCTCACCAGAAGGGGGCACTGTCTACGAGCAGTACTTC. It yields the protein CASSPEGGTVYEQYF.

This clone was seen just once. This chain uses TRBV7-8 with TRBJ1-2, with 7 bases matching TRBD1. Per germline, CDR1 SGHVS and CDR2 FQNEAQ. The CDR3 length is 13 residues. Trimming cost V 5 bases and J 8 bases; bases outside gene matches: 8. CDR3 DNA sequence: TGTGCCAGCAGCCCCGACAGGGTGGTAGGCTACACCTTC. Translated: CASSPDRVVGYTF.

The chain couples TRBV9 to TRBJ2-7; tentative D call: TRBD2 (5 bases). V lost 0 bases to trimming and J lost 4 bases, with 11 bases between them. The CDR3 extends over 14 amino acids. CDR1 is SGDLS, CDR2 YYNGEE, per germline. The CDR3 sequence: CASSVGGLGYEQYF. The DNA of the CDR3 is TGTGCCAGCAGCGTAGGAGGGCTCGGTTACGAGCAGTACTTC. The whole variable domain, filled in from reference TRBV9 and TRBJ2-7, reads DSGVTQTPKHLITATGQRVTLRCSPRSGDLSVYWYQQSLDQGLQFLIQYYNGEERAKGNILERFSAQQFPDLHSELNLSSLELGDSALYFCASSVGGLGYEQYFGPGTRLTVT.

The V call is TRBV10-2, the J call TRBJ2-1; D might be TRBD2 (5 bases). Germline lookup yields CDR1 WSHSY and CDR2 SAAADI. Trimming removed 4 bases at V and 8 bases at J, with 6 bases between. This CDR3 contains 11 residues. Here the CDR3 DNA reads TGCGCCAGCAGTGCGAGGGATGAGCAGTTCTTC. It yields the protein CASSARDEQFF.

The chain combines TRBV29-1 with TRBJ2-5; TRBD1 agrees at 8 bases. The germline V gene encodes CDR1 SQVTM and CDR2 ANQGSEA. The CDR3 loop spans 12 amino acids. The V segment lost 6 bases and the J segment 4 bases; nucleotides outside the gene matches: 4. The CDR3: CSVRGLGETQYF. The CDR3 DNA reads TGCAGCGTCAGGGGGCTGGGAGAGACCCAGTACTTC. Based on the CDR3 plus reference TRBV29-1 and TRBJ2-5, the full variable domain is SAVISQKPSRDICQRGTSLTIQCQVDSQVTMMFWYRQQPGQSLTLIATANQGSEATYESGFVIDKFPISRPNLTFSTLTVSNMSPEDSSIYLCSVRGLGETQYFGPGTRLLVL.

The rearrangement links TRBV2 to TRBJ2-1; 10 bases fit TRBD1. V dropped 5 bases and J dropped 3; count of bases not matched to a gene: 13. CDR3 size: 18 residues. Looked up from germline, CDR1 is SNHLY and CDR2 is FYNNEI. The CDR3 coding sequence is TGTGCCAGCAGTCTCGGGACAGGGGCGAGGACCGTCTACAATGAGCAGTTCTTC. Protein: CASSLGTGARTVYNEQFF. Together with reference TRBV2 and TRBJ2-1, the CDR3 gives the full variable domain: EPEVTQTPSHQVTQMGQEVILRCVPISNHLYFYWYRQILGQKVEFLVSFYNNEISEKSEIFDDQFSVERPDGSNFTLKIRSTKLEDSAMYFCASSLGTGARTVYNEQFFGPGTRLTVL.

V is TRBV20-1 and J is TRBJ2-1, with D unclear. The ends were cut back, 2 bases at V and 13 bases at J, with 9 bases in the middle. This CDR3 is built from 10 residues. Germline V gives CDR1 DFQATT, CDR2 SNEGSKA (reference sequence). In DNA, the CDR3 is TGCAGTGCTAGAAGCGAAACCCAGTTCTTC. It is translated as CSARSETQFF.

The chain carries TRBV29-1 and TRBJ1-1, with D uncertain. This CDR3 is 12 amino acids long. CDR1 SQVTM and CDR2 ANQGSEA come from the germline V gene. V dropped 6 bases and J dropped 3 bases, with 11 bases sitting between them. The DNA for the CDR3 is TGCAGCGTCTCCGAGGGCGACACTGAAGCTTTCTTT. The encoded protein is CSVSEGDTEAFF.

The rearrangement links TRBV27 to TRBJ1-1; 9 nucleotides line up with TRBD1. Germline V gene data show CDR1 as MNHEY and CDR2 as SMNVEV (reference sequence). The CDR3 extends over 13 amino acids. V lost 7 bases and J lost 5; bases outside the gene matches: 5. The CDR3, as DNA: TGTGCCAGCACTGACAGGGGGTCGACTGAAGCTTTCTTT. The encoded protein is CASTDRGSTEAFF.

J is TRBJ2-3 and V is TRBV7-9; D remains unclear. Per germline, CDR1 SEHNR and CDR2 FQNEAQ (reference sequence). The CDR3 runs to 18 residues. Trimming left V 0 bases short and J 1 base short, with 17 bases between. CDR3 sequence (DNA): TGTGCCAGCAGCTTAGCGGATGGCGGCGGCGAACGCACAGATACGCAGTATTTT. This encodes CASSLADGGGERTDTQYF.

CDR3 nucleotides: TGTGCCAGCAGCTTAGCACTAGCGAGCGCCTACAATGAGCAGTTCTTC. Protein: CASSLALASAYNEQFF. The V call is TRBV11-2, the J call TRBJ2-1; 7 nucleotides align to TRBD2. Germline V gene sequence: CDR1 SGHAT, CDR2 FQNNGV. V was clipped by 1 base and J by 2 bases; unmatched bases: 5. The CDR3 runs 16 residues. Variable domain in full (rest from reference TRBV11-2 and TRBJ2-1): EAGVAQSPRYKIIEKRQSVAFWCNPISGHATLYWYQQILGQGPKLLIQFQNNGVVDDSQLPKDRFSAERLKGVDSTLKIQPAKLEDSAVYLCASSLALASAYNEQFFGPGTRLTVL.

The CDR3 region is CATSRGTSTDTQYF. As DNA, the CDR3 is TGTGCCACCAGCAGAGGGACTAGCACAGATACGCAGTATTTT. The chain combines TRBV15 with TRBJ2-3; TRBD2 is a possible D gene (5 bases). V lost 1 base and J lost 0, with 5 bases in between. The germline gives CDR1 LNHNV, CDR2 YYDKDF (reference sequence). The CDR3 contains 14 residues.

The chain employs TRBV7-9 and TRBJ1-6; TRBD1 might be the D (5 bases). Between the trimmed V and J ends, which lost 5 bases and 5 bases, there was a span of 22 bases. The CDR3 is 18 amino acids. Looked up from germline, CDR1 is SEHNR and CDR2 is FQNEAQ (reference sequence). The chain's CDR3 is CASSPDIPLLEDNSPLHF. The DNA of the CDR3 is TGTGCCAGCAGCCCGGACATACCTCTGTTGGAAGATAATTCACCCCTCCACTTT.

The CDR3 reads CASSPDRELNYGYTF. DNA for the CDR3: TGTGCCAGCTCACCGGACAGGGAACTTAACTATGGCTACACCTTC. V gene TRBV18 combines with J gene TRBJ1-2; 8 positions agree with TRBD1. CDR1 KGHSH and CDR2 LQKENI come from the germline V gene. This CDR3 contains 15 residues. V dropped 3 bases and J dropped 1; count of bases not matched to a gene: 4. Filled out from reference TRBV18 and TRBJ1-2, the complete variable domain reads NAGVMQNPRHLVRRRGQEARLRCSPMKGHSHVYWYRQLPEEGLKFMVYLQKENIIDESGMPKERFSAEFPKEGPSILRIQQVVRGDSAAYFCASSPDRELNYGYTFGSGTRLTVV.

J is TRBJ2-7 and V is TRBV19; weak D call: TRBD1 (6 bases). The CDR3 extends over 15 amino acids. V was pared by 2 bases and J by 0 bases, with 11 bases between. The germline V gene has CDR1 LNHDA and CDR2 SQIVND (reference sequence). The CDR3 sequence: CASSIYGGRSYEQYF. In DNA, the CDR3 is TGTGCCAGTAGTATATATGGGGGCCGCTCCTACGAGCAGTACTTC.

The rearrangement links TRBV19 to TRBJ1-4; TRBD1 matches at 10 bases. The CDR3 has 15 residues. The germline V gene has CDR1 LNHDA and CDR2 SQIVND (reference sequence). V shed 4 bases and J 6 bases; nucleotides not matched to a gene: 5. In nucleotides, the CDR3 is TGTGCCAGTAGTACTCTTGGACAGGGGGATGAAAAACTGTTTTTT. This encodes CASSTLGQGDEKLFF.

The CDR3 protein is CSVIVGAYEQYF. The CDR3 coding sequence is TGCAGCGTCATTGTAGGGGCCTACGAGCAGTACTTC. The V gene is TRBV29-1, the J gene TRBJ2-7, with D possibly TRBD1 on 5 matching bases. The CDR3 loop spans 12 amino acids. V lost 6 bases and J lost 2, with 11 bases in between. Looked up from germline, CDR1 is SQVTM and CDR2 is ANQGSEA.

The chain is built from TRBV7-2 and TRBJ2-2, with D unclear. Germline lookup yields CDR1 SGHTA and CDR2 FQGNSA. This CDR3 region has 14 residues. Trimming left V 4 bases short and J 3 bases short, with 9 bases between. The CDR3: CASSWSSYTGELFF. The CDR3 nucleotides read TGTGCCAGCAGCTGGTCGAGTTACACCGGGGAGCTGTTTTTT. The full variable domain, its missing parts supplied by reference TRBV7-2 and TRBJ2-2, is GAGVSQSPSNKVTEKGKDVELRCDPISGHTALYWYRQSLGQGLEFLIYFQGNSAPDKSGLPSDRFSAERTGGSVSTLTIQRTQQEDSAVYLCASSWSSYTGELFFGEGSRLTVL.

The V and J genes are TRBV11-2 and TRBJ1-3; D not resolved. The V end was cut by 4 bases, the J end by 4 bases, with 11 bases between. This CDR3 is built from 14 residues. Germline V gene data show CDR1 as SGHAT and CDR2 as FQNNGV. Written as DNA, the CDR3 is TGTGCCAGCAGCTCGTTCCGAGGGGGAAACACCATATATTTT. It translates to CASSSFRGGNTIYF.

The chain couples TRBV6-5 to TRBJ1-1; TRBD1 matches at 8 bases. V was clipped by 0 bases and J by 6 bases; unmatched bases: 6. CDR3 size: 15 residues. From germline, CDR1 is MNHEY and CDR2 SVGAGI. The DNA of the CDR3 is TGTGCCAGCAGTTACTCGACAGGGGATCCCTCTGAAGCTTTCTTT. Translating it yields CASSYSTGDPSEAFF.

CDR3 DNA sequence: TGTGCCAGCAGCGTAGCAGGGGGCGCCGCCTACAATGAGCAGTTCTTC. Translated: CASSVAGGAAYNEQFF. This rearrangement joins TRBV9 to TRBJ2-1; 8 bases are a match to TRBD1. The CDR3 runs to 16 residues. Per the germline V gene, CDR1 is SGDLS and CDR2 is YYNGEE. The J segment lost 2 bases and the V segment lost 0 bases, leaving 4 bases of the junction unmatched.

The CDR3 protein is CASSAEVVGELFF. The DNA for the CDR3 is TGCGCCAGCAGTGCTGAGGTAGTCGGGGAGCTGTTTTTT. V is TRBV10-1 and J is TRBJ2-2; D not certain. Trimming took 4 bases from V and 7 from J, leaving 10 bases between them. The germline V gene encodes CDR1 WNHNN and CDR2 SYGVQD (reference sequence). The CDR3 contains 13 residues.

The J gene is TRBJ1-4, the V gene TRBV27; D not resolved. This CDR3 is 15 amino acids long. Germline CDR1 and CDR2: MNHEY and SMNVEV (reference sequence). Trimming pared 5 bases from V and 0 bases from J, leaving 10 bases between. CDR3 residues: CASSKNYATNEKLFF. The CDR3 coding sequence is TGTGCCAGCAGTAAGAACTATGCAACTAATGAAAAACTGTTTTTT. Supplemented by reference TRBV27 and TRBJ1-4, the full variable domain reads EAQVTQNPRYLITVTGKKLTVTCSQNMNHEYMSWYRQDPGLGLRQIYYSMNVEVTDKGDVPEGYKVSRKEKRNFPLILESPSPNQTSLYFCASSKNYATNEKLFFGSGTQLSVL.

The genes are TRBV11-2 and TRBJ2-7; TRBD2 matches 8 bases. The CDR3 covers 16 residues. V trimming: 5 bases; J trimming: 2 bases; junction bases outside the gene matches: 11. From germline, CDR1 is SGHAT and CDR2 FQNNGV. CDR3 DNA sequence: TGTGCCAGCAGCCCAATTATAGCGGGACCCACCTACGAGCAGTACTTC. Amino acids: CASSPIIAGPTYEQYF.

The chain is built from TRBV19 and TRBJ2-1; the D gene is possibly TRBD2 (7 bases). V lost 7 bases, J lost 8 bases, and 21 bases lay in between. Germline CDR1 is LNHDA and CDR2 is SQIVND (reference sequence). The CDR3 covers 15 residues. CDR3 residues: CASMGGGAGSHEQFF. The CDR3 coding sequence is TGTGCCAGTATGGGAGGGGGGGCCGGCTCGCATGAGCAGTTCTTC.

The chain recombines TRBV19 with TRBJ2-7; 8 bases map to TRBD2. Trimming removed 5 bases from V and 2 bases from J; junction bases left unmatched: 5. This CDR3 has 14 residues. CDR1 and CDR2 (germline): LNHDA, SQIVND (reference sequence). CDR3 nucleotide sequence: TGTGCCAGTAGTCATAGCGGGGCGACCTACGAGCAGTACTTC. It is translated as CASSHSGATYEQYF.